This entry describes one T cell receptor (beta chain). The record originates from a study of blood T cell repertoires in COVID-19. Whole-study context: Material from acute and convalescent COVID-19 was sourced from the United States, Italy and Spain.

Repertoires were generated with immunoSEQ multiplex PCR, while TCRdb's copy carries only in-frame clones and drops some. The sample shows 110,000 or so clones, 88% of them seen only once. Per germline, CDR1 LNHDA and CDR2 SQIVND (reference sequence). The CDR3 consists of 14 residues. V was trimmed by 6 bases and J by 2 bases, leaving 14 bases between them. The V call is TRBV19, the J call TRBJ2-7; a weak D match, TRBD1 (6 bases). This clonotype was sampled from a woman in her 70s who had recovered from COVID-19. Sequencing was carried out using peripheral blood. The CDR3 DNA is TGTGCCAGTAGCTTGGGGGCCACCCCCTACGAGCAGTACTTC. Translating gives CASSLGATPYEQYF.